This paragraph reports one T cell receptor (beta chain). What it binds is unknown. The data derive from a study of T-cell memory formation after mild COVID-19. Notes on the study in general: In second-wave clones peaking day 37, SARS-CoV-2 specificity remained unconfirmed.

Using its own MiXCR run on the 5' RACE reads, TCRdb lists one record per CDR3 protein. The top ten clones hold approximately 3% of a sample with about 190,000 distinct CDR3 sequences, over 9.5% of them seen once. The V end lost 3 bases, the J end lost 10 bases, and 7 bases lay between the germline ends. The CDR3 is 12 amino acids. Germline CDR1 SEHNR, CDR2 FQNEAQ (reference sequence). The sequenced material came from PBMCs or a T cell subset sorted from them (not recorded which). The receptor's source is a man younger than 35 who had mild COVID-19 (a few samples of this study predate the infection). Cell type and time point are not known. This sequence joins TRBV7-9 and TRBJ1-6; perhaps TRBD1 as D (5 bases). The CDR3 nucleotides read TGTGCCAGCAGCTTTACAGGATCACCCCTCCACTTT. Protein product: CASSFTGSPLHF.